One and the same sample provided the 8 T cell receptor beta chains below, sequenced in a study of response to subunit inactivated influenza vaccine. TCRdb used MiXCR to reprocess the RT-PCR reads, holding one entry per CDR3 protein. The sample yields about 240,000 distinct CDR3 sequences, 10% to 15% seen once. The source material was non-naive T cells sorted from PBMCs, sampled less than 15 days before vaccination. All receptors derive from a man in his forties or fifties who received an inactivated influenza vaccine.

CDR3: CASSPRGQSQETQYF. In nucleotides, the CDR3 is TGTGCCAGCAGCCCCAGGGGACAGAGCCAAGAGACCCAGTACTTC. The chain joins TRBV7-2 to TRBJ2-5, with 7 nucleotides matching TRBD1. Germline V gives CDR1 SGHTA, CDR2 FQGNSA. J gave up 1 base and V 5 bases, and 7 bases lay outside the gene matches. CDR3 size: 15 residues.

This clonotype occurred a few times. V gene TRBV2 combines with J gene TRBJ2-7, with D hard to call. In germline, CDR1 is SNHLY, CDR2 FYNNEI. The V and J ends lost 5 bases and 5 bases respectively, with 7 bases between them. This CDR3 is built from 11 residues. The CDR3 spells CASSPLNEQYF. The CDR3 coding sequence is TGTGCCAGCAGTCCCCTAAACGAGCAGTACTTC.

The chain links TRBV24-1 to TRBJ2-2, with D perhaps being TRBD1 or TRBD2 (5 bases each). V was clipped by 4 bases and J by 0 bases, with 8 bases between them. The CDR3 consists of 15 residues. Per the germline V gene, CDR1 is KGHDR and CDR2 is SFDVKD. CDR3 amino acids: CATSDSGPNTGELFF. CDR3 in DNA: TGTGCCACCAGTGACTCGGGGCCGAACACCGGGGAGCTGTTTTTT.

The chain couples TRBV5-1 to TRBJ1-4; unclear D gene. This CDR3 is 14 amino acids long. Trimming took off 2 bases at V and 7 bases at J, with 12 bases between the two ends. CDR1 SGHRS and CDR2 YFSETQ come from the germline V gene. This CDR3 reads CASSLTMVGEKLFF. The DNA of the CDR3 is TGCGCCAGCAGCTTAACTATGGTCGGTGAAAAACTGTTTTTT.

The chain couples TRBV3-1 to TRBJ1-3; D is unclear. CDR3 length equals 11 residues. CDR1 and CDR2 (germline): LGHDT, YNNKEL (reference sequence). With 1 base removed from V and 12 bases from J, the gap between germline ends came to 7 bases. The DNA for the CDR3 is TGTGCCAGCAGCCAAGTTGGCCGCATATATTTT. Translation gives CASSQVGRIYF. Together with reference TRBV3-1 and TRBJ1-3, the CDR3 gives the full variable domain: DTAVSQTPKYLVTQMGNDKSIKCEQNLGHDTMYWYKQDSKKFLKIMFSYNNKELIINETVPNRFSPKSPDKAHLNLHINSLELGDSAVYFCASSQVGRIYFGEGSWLTVV.

This chain joins TRBV2 and TRBJ2-5, with a weak D call TRBD2 (6 bases). V lost 7 bases, J lost 5 bases, and 23 bases lay in between. The germline V gene has CDR1 SNHLY and CDR2 FYNNEI. The CDR3 consists of 16 residues. The CDR3 region is CASTPTDAGGVETQYF. In DNA form, the CDR3 reads TGTGCCAGCACCCCAACCGACGCCGGCGGGGTGGAGACCCAGTACTTC.

This chain connects TRBV3-1 to TRBJ1-3, with 9 positions matching TRBD1. V lost 4 bases to trimming and J lost 2 bases; unmatched junction nucleotides: 12. The CDR3 is made up of 18 amino acids. CDR1 and CDR2 (germline): LGHDT, YNNKEL (reference sequence). In DNA form, the CDR3 reads TGTGCCAGCAGCCCAATGGGGACAGGGAGGTCCACTGGAAACACCATATATTTT. Translated, it gives CASSPMGTGRSTGNTIYF.

This clonotype has ten or more counts. The rearrangement joins TRBV12-3 or TRBV12-4 to TRBJ2-3, with unresolved D. The CDR3 contains 12 residues. Between the trimmed V and J ends, which lost 5 bases and 3 bases, there was a span of 6 bases. The CDR3, as DNA: TGTGCCAGCAGTACAAGAACAGATACGCAGTATTTT. It yields the protein CASSTRTDTQYF.